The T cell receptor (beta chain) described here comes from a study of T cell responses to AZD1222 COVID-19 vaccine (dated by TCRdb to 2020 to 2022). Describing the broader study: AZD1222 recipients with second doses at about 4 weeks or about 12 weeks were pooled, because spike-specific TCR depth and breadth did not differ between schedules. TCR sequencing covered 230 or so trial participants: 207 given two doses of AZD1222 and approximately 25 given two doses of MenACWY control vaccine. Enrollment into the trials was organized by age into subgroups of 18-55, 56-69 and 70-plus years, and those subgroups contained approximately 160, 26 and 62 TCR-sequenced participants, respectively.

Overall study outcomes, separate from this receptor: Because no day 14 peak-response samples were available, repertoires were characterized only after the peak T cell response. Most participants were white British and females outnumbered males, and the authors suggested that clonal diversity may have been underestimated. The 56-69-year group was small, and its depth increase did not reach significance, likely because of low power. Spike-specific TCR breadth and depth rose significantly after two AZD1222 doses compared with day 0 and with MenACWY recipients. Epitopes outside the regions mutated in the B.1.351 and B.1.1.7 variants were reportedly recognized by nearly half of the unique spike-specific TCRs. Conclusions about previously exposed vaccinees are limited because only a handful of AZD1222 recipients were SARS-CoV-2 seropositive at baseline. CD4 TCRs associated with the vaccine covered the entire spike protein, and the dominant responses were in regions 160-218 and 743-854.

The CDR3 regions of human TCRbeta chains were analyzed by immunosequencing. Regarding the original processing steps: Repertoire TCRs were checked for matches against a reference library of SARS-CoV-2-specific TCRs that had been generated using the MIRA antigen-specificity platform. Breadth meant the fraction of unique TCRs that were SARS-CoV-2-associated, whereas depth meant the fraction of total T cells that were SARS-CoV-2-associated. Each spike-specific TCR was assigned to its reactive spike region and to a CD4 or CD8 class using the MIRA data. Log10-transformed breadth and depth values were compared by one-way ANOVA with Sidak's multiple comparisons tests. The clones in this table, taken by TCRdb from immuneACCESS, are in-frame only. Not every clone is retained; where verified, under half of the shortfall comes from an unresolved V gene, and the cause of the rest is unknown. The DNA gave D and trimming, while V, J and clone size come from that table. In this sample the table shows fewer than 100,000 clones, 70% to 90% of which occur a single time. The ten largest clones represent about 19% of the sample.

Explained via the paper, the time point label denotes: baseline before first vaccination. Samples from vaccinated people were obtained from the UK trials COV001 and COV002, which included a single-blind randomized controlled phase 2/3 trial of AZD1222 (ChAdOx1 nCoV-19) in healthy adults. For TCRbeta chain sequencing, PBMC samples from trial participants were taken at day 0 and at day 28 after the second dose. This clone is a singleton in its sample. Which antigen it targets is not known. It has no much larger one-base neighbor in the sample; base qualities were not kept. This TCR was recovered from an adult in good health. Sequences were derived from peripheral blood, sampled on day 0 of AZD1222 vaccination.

The sequence in DNA is TGTGCCAGCAGTTTAGTGGGGGCCGGGCTGTATGGCTACACCTTC. Translation gives CASSLVGAGLYGYTF. The rearranged chain carries TRBV27 and TRBJ1-2; the D gene is possibly TRBD1, with 6 bases matching. The CDR3 spans 15 residues, from the cysteine through the phenylalanine. Only CDR3 DNA remains: 45 bases, in frame from the first base. A distance of 15 bases separates the germline ends of V and J, which lose 2 bases and 5 bases respectively. From a lookup of the germline V gene (reference sequence), CDR1 and CDR2 are MNHEY and SMNVEV.